The 10 T cell receptor beta chains below were found in one sample sequenced in a study of blood T cell repertoires in COVID-19 (TCRdb year 2020). The library was generated by the immunoSEQ multiplex PCR assay. TCRdb obtained this table from immuneACCESS and retained in-frame rearrangements with V and J assigned. These tables miss some clones; where compared with another copy, unresolved V genes account for less than half of the shortfall, and the remainder is unexplained. Here the sample has 110,000 or so clones; 85% to 90% occur a single time. Around 5.5% of the sample comes from the top ten. Sequencing was performed on peripheral blood. Every receptor here comes from a woman aged 60-70 years with COVID-19, enrolled during active disease.

The rearrangement uses TRBV18 and TRBJ1-1; no clear D. The V and J ends lost 3 bases and 2 bases respectively, with 10 bases between them. Germline V gene data show CDR1 as KGHSH and CDR2 as LQKENI. This CDR3 contains 14 residues. The CDR3 DNA reads as TGTGCCAGCTCACCCGCGGGGTCCAACACTGAAGCTTTCTTT. Its protein product is CASSPAGSNTEAFF. Filled out from reference TRBV18 and TRBJ1-1, the complete variable domain reads NAGVMQNPRHLVRRRGQEARLRCSPMKGHSHVYWYRQLPEEGLKFMVYLQKENIIDESGMPKERFSAEFPKEGPSILRIQQVVRGDSAAYFCASSPAGSNTEAFFGQGTRLTVV.

The chain employs TRBV2 and TRBJ2-7; 7 bases align to TRBD1. Trimming cost V 6 bases and J 2 bases; bases outside gene matches: 10. The germline V gene has CDR1 SNHLY and CDR2 FYNNEI. The CDR3 runs 15 residues. The CDR3 DNA sequence: TGTGCCAGCAGCGGTCGACAGGGCGATACCTACGAGCAGTACTTC. Translating it yields CASSGRQGDTYEQYF.

This chain uses TRBV9 with TRBJ1-1; D remains unclear. Germline V lookup: CDR1 SGDLS, CDR2 YYNGEE. This CDR3 has 14 residues. V lost 0 bases to trimming and J lost 0 bases, with 6 bases between them. This chain's CDR3 is CASSVVTVNTEAFF. The CDR3 coding sequence is TGTGCCAGCAGCGTAGTAACGGTGAACACTGAAGCTTTCTTT. Complete variable domain (other parts from reference TRBV9 and TRBJ1-1): DSGVTQTPKHLITATGQRVTLRCSPRSGDLSVYWYQQSLDQGLQFLIQYYNGEERAKGNILERFSAQQFPDLHSELNLSSLELGDSALYFCASSVVTVNTEAFFGQGTRLTVV.

The sample holds a few counts of this clone. This chain joins TRBV5-6 and TRBJ1-1, with D uncertain. The CDR3 length is 14 residues. V lost 1 base and J lost 0, with 7 bases in between. CDR1 is SGHDT and CDR2 is YYEEEE in the germline V gene. The CDR3 sequence is CASSLMHMNTEAFF. CDR3 sequence (DNA): TGTGCCAGCAGCTTGATGCACATGAACACTGAAGCTTTCTTT.

The rearrangement links TRBV5-1 to TRBJ1-1; no firm D call. V was pared by 3 bases and J by 0 bases, with 6 bases between. CDR3 size: 13 residues. The germline V gene has CDR1 SGHRS and CDR2 YFSETQ. CDR3 in amino acids: CASSSTMNTEAFF. The CDR3 bases are TGCGCCAGCAGCTCTACCATGAACACTGAAGCTTTCTTT.

This clone was counted between two and nine times. V usage is TRBV11-3 and J usage is TRBJ2-1; D uncertain. The V gene's germline CDR1 is SGHNT and CDR2 YENEEA. The CDR3 extends over 15 amino acids. The V end was cut by 5 bases, the J end by 2 bases, with 13 bases between. The CDR3 here is CASSPRLTPYNEQFF. CDR3 sequence (DNA): TGTGCCAGCAGCCCACGACTCACCCCCTACAATGAGCAGTTCTTC.

This clone was picked up one time. The V call is TRBV19, the J call TRBJ2-7; D may be TRBD2 (6 bases). Germline assignment: CDR1 LNHDA and CDR2 SQIVND (reference sequence). V shed 5 bases and J shed 3 bases, with 17 bases lying between them. The CDR3 runs 15 residues. CDR3 nucleotides: TGTGCCAGTAGTGTACTTCAGGGAGGAGGCTACGAGCAGTACTTC. Translating gives CASSVLQGGGYEQYF.

In its sample, this clone was seen once. The V call is TRBV9, the J call TRBJ2-1; 10 positions agree with TRBD2. This CDR3 contains 13 residues. V shed 0 bases and J 9 bases; nucleotides not matched to a gene: 0. Germline lookup yields CDR1 SGDLS and CDR2 YYNGEE. The CDR3: CASSVVAGGEQFF. The CDR3 DNA reads as TGTGCCAGCAGCGTAGTAGCGGGGGGTGAGCAGTTCTTC.

This clone was detected once. The genes are TRBV9 and TRBJ1-2; TRBD1 aligns across 8 bases. The germline V gene has CDR1 SGDLS and CDR2 YYNGEE. CDR3 length: 14 amino acids. Losses at the gene ends were 3 bases for V and 6 bases for J; bases not matched to a gene: 7. In DNA form, the CDR3 reads TGTGCCAGCAGCGCGACAGGGGAGTCGGATGGCTACACCTTC. It is translated as CASSATGESDGYTF.

The rearrangement links TRBV5-1 to TRBJ2-2; possibly TRBD1 for D (5 bases). Germline V lookup: CDR1 SGHRS, CDR2 YFSETQ. This CDR3 contains 16 residues. V lost 1 base to trimming and J lost 1 base, with 11 bases between them. The CDR3 loop is CASSLFWGQNTGELFF. DNA for the CDR3: TGCGCCAGCAGCTTGTTCTGGGGCCAGAACACCGGGGAGCTGTTTTTT.